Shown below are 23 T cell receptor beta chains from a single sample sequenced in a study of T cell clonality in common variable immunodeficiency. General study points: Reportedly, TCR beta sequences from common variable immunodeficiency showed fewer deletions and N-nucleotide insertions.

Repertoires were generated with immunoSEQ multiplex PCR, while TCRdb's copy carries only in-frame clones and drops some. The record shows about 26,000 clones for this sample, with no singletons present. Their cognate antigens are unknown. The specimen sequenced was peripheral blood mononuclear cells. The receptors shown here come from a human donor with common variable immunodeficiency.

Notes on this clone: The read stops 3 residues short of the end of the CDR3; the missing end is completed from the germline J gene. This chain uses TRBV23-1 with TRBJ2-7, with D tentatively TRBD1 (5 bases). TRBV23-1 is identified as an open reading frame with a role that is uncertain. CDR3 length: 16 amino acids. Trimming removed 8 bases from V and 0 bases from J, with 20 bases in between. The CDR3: CASWPGLGRPSYEQYF. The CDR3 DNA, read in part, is TGCGCCAGCTGGCCAGGGCTGGGCAGGCCCTCCTACGAG.

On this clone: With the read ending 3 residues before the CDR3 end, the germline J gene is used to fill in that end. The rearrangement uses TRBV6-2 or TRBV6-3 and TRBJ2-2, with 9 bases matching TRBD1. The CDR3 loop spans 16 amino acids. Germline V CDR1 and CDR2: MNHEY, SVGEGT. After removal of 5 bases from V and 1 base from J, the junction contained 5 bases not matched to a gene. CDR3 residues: CASSPPGQGNTGELFF. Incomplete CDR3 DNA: TGTGCCAGCAGTCCTCCGGGACAGGGGAACACCGGGGAG.

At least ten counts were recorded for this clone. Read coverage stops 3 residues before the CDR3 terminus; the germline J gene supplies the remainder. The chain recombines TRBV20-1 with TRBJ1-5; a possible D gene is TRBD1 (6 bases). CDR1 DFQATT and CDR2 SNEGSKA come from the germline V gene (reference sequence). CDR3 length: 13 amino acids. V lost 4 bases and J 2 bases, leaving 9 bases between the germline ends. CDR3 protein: CSAKRQGNQPQHF. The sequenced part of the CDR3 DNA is TGCAGTGCTAAAAGACAGGGCAATCAGCCC.

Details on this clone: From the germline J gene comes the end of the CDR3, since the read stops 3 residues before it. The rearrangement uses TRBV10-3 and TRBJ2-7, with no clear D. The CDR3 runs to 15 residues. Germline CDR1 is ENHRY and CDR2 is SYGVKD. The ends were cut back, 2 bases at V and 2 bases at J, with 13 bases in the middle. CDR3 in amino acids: CAISETTPEAYEQYF. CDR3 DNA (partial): TGTGCCATCAGTGAGACAACCCCCGAGGCCTACGAG.

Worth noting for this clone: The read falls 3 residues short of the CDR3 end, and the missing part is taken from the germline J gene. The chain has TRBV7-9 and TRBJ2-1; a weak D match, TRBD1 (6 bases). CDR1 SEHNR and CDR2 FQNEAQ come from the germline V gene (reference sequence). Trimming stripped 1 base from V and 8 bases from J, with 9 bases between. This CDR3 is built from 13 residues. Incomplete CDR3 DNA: TGTGCCAGCAGCTTAGGGACAGTCTATGAG. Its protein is CASSLGTVYE. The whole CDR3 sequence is CASSLGTVYEQFF.

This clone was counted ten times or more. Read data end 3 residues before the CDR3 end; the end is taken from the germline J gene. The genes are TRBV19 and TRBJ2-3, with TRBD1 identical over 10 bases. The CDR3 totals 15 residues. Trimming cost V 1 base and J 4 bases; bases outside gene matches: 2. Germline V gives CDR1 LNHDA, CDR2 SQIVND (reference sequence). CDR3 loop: CASSIGQGAADTQYF. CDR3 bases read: TGTGCCAGTAGTATAGGACAGGGGGCCGCAGATACG.

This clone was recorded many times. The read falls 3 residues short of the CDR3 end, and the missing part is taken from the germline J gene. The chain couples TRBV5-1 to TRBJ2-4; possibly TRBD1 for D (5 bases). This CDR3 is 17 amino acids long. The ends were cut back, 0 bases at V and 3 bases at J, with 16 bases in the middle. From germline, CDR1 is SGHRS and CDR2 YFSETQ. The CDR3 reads CASSLEGRGAGKNIQYF. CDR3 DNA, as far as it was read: TGCGCCAGCAGCTTGGAGGGAAGGGGCGCAGGCAAAAACATT.

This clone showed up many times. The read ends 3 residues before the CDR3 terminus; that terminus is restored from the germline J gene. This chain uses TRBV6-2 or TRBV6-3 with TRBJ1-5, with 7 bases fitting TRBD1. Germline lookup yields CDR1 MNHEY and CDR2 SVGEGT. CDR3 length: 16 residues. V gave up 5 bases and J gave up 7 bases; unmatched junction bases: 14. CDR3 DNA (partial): TGTGCCAGCAGTCTCTATCAGGGGGGCAGGGTGCAGCCC. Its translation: CASSLYQGGRVQP. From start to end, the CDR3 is CASSLYQGGRVQPQHF.

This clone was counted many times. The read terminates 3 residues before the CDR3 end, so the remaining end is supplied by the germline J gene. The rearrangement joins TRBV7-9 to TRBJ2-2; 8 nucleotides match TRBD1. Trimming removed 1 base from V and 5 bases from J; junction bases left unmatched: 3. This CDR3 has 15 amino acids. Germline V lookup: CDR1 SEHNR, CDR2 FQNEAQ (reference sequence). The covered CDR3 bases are TGTGCCAGCAGCTTAGGGACAGGGTATACCGGGGAG. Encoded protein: CASSLGTGYTGE. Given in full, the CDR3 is CASSLGTGYTGELFF.

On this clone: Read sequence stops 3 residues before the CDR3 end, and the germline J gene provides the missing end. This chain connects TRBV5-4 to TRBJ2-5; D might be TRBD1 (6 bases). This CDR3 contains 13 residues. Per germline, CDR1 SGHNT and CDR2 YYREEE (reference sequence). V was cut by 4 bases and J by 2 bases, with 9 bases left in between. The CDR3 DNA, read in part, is TGTGCCAGCAGCGTTGGACAGCAAGAGACC. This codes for CASSVGQQET. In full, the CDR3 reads CASSVGQQETQYF.

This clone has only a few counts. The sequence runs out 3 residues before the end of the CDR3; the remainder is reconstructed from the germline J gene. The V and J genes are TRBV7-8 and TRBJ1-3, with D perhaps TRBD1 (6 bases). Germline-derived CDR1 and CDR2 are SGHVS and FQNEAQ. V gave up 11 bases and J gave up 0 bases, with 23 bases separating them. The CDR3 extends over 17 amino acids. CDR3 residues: CACRDIVPYSSGNTIYF. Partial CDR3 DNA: TGTGCCTGTAGGGACATTGTACCTTATAGCTCTGGAAACACC.

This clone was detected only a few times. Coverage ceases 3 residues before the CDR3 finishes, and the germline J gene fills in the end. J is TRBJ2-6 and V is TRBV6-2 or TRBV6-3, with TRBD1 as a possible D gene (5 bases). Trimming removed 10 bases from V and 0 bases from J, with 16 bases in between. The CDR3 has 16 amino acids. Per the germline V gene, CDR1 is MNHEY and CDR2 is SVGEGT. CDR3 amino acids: CATIPQAHSGANVLTF. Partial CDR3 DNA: TGTGCCACCATACCACAGGCCCACTCTGGGGCCAACGTC.

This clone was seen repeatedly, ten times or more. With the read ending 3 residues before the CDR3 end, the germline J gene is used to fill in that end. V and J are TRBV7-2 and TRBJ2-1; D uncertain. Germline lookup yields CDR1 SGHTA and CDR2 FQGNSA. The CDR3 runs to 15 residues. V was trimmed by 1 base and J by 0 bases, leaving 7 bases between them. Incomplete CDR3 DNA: TGTGCCAGCAGCTTAGGCGCAAGCTCCTACAATGAG. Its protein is CASSLGASSYNE. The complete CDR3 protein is CASSLGASSYNEQFF.

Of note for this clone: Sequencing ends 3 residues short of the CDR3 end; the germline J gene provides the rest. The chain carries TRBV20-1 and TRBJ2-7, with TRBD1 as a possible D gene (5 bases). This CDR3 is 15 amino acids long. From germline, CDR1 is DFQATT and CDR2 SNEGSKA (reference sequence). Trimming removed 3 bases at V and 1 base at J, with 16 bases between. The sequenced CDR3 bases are TGCAGTGCTAGCAGGGCCATTCATCTATCCTACGAG. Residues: CSASRAIHLSYE. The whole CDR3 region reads CSASRAIHLSYEQYF.

CDR3 DNA, as far as it was read: TGTGCCAGCTCACCAAGCGGACTAGCGGGAACCTACGAG. It codes for CASSPSGLAGTYE. The full CDR3 protein is CASSPSGLAGTYEQYF. The rearrangement links TRBV18 to TRBJ2-7, with 12 nucleotides matching TRBD2. The read ends 3 residues early relative to the CDR3; the germline J gene fills the gap. V shed 2 bases and J 2 bases; nucleotides not matched to a gene: 4. Per the germline V gene, CDR1 is KGHSH and CDR2 is LQKENI. CDR3 length: 16 amino acids.

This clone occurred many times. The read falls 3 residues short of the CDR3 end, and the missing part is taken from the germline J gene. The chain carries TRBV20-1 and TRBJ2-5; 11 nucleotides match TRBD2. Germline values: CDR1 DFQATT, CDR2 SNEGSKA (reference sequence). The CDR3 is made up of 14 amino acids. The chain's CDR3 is CSAPDNLAGGTQYF. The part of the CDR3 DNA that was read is TGCAGTGCTCCCGACAACCTAGCGGGGGGTACC.

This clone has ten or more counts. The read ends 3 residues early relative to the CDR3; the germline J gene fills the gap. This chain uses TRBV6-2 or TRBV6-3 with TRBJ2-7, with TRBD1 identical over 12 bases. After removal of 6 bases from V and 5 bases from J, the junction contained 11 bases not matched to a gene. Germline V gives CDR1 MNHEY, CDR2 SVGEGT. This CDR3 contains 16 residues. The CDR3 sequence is CASRKGTGGALDEQYF. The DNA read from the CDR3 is TGTGCCAGCAGGAAAGGGACAGGGGGCGCGTTGGACGAG.

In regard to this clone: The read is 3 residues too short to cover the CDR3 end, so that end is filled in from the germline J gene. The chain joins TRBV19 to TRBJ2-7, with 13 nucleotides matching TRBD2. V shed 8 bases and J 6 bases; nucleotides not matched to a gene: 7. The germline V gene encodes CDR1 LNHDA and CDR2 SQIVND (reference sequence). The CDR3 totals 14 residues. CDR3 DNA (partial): TGTGCCAGTGGTACGGGACTAGCGGGGCTCGAG. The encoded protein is CASGTGLAGLE. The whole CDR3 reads CASGTGLAGLEQYF. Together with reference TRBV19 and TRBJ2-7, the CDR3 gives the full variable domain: DGGITQSPKYLFRKEGQNVTLSCEQNLNHDAMYWYRQDPGQGLRLIYYSQIVNDFQKGDIAEGYSVSREKKESFPLTVTSAQKNPTAFYLCASGTGLAGLEQYFGPGTRLTVT.

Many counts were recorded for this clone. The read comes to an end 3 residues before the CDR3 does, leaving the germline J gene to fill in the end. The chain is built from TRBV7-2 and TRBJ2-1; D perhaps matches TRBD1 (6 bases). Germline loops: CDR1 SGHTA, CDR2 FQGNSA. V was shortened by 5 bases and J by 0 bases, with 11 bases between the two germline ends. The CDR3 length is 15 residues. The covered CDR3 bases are TGTGCCAGCAGCGCTCAGGGGACCTCCTACAATGAG. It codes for CASSAQGTSYNE. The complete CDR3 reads CASSAQGTSYNEQFF.

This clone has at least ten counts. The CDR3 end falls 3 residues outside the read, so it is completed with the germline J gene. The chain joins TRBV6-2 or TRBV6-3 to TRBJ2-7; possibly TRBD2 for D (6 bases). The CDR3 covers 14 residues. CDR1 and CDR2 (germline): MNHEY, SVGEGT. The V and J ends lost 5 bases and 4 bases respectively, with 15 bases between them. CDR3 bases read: TGTGCCAGCAGTCCCCCACTAGCCGATTACGAG. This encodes CASSPPLADYE. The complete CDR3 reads CASSPPLADYEQYF.

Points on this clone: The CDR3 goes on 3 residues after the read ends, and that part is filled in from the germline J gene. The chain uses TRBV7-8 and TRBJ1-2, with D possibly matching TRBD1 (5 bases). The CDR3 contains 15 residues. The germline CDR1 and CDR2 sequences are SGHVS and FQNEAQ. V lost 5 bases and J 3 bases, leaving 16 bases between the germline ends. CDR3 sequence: CASSVSGGIYYGYTF. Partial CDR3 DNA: TGTGCCAGCAGCGTGTCGGGGGGTATCTACTATGGC. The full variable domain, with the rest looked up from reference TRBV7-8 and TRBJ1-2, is GAGVSQSPRYKVAKRGQDVALRCDPISGHVSLFWYQQALGQGPEFLTYFQNEAQLDKSGLPSDRFFAERPEGSVSTLKIQRTQQEDSAVYLCASSVSGGIYYGYTFGSGTRLTVV.

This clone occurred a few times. The CDR3 loop reads CASKLRTGMNSPLHF. CDR3 DNA, as far as it was read: TGTGCCAGTAAACTTCGGACAGGGATGAATTCACCC. The J gene is TRBJ1-6, the V gene TRBV19; 8 nucleotides match TRBD1. The CDR3 end lies 3 residues beyond the end of the read and is filled in from the germline J gene. Trimming at V came to 7 bases and at J to 7 bases, leaving 9 bases not matched to a gene. Per germline, CDR1 LNHDA and CDR2 SQIVND (reference sequence). This CDR3 is 15 amino acids long.

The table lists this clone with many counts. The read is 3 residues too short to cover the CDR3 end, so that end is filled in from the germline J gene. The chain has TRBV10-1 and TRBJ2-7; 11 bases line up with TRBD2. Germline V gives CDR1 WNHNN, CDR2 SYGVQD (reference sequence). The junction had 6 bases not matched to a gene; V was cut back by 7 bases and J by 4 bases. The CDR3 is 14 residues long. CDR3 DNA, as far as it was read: TGCGCCAGCACCGTAGCGGGAGGGGGATACGAG. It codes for CASTVAGGGYE. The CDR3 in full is CASTVAGGGYEQYF.